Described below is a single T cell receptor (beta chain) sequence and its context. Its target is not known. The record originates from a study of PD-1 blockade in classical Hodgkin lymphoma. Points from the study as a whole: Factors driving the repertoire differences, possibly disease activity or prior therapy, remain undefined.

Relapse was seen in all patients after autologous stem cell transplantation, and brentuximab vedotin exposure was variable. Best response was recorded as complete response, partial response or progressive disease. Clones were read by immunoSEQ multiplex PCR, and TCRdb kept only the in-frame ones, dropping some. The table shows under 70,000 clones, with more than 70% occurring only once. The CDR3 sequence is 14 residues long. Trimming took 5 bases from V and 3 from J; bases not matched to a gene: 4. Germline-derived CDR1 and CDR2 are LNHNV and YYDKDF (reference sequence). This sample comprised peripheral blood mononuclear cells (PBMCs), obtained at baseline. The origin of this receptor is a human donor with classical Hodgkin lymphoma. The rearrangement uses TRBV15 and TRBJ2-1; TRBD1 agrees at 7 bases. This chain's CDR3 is CATSARDSYNEQFF. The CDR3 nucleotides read TGTGCCACCAGCGCCCGGGACAGCTACAATGAGCAGTTCTTC. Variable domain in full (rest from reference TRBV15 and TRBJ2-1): DAMVIQNPRYQVTQFGKPVTLSCSQTLNHNVMYWYQQKSSQAPKLLFHYYDKDFNNEADTPDNFQSRRPNTSFCFLDIRSPGLGDTAMYLCATSARDSYNEQFFGPGTRLTVL.